The 29 T cell receptor beta chains presented below share a single source sample, sequenced in a study of CD8+ T cells in alopecia areata. The authors extracted RNA and reverse transcribed it into cDNA as the sequencing template. Clones were sequenced by immunoSEQ multiplex PCR, and TCRdb holds only the in-frame ones, with some missing. The sample records about 110,000 clones, 80% to 85% being singletons. The treatment is: oral pan-JAK inhibitor, 5-10 mg twice daily. The material was CD8+ T cells sorted from blood, obtained at week 24, from a patient treated with tofacitinib. Source of these receptors: a human donor with alopecia areata.

The genes are TRBV5-1 and TRBJ2-7; D gene unclear. The CDR3 runs to 14 residues. The V gene lost 2 bases and the J gene lost 11 bases, with 20 bases spanning the gap. Germline CDR1 reads SGHRS; CDR2 reads YFSETQ. Written as DNA, the CDR3 is TGCGCCAGCAGCTTTGGAGCATCCGAACCCACGGAGTACTTC. Protein: CASSFGASEPTEYF.

The chain links TRBV11-2 to TRBJ2-7; D might be TRBD1 (5 bases). The CDR3 runs 15 residues. Germline lookup yields CDR1 SGHAT and CDR2 FQNNGV. The V end was cut by 0 bases, the J end by 2 bases, with 11 bases between. The CDR3: CASSLDPGLTYEQYF. CDR3 in DNA: TGTGCCAGCAGCTTAGACCCAGGGCTTACCTACGAGCAGTACTTC.

The gene calls are TRBV6-5 and TRBJ2-1; 7 bases align to TRBD1. V was pared by 6 bases and J by 0 bases, with 5 bases of the junction left unmatched. The germline V gene has CDR1 MNHEY and CDR2 SVGAGI. CDR3 length equals 15 residues. DNA of the CDR3: TGTGCCAGCAGCTCCGGGACAGTCTCCTACAATGAGCAGTTCTTC. This translates into CASSSGTVSYNEQFF.

The CDR3 region is CASRAVSGASETQYF. CDR3 in DNA: TGCGCCAGCCGCGCGGTCAGCGGGGCCTCGGAGACCCAGTACTTC. This chain links TRBV4-1 with TRBJ2-5; TRBD2 aligns across 7 bases. Germline-derived CDR1 and CDR2 are MGHRA and YSYEKL. The length of the CDR3 is 15 residues. The ends lost 8 bases at V and 5 bases at J; junction bases unmatched: 14.

The CDR3 DNA reads as TGTGCCAGCAGTGACAAACGGCACTCTGGGGCCAACGTCCTGACTTTC. It encodes CASSDKRHSGANVLTF. This chain uses TRBV2 with TRBJ2-6, with unresolved D. The germline CDR1 and CDR2 sequences are SNHLY and FYNNEI. The CDR3 spans 16 residues. V was cut by 3 bases and J by 0 bases, with 9 bases left in between.

This clone was seen just once. The CDR3 DNA reads TGTGCCAGCAGCTTCGTGGGGGCCCCAGCAGATACGCAGTATTTT. Residues: CASSFVGAPADTQYF. The rearrangement uses TRBV5-4 and TRBJ2-3, with D possibly TRBD1 on 6 matching bases. Trimming removed 2 bases from V and 4 bases from J, with 14 bases in between. Germline CDR1 and CDR2: SGHNT and YYREEE (reference sequence). The CDR3 runs to 15 residues.

The chain uses TRBV15 and TRBJ2-5, with a tentative D call TRBD1 (6 bases). Germline assignment: CDR1 LNHNV and CDR2 YYDKDF (reference sequence). The CDR3 totals 15 residues. V gave up 1 base and J gave up 4 bases, with 13 bases separating them. CDR3 sequence: CATSRAGASGETQYF. In nucleotides, the CDR3 is TGTGCCACCAGCAGAGCAGGGGCATCAGGAGAGACCCAGTACTTC.

This chain connects TRBV5-6 to TRBJ2-7; TRBD2 is a possible D gene (5 bases). Per the germline V gene, CDR1 is SGHDT and CDR2 is YYEEEE. CDR3 length: 14 residues. Deletions cut 1 base from V and 4 bases from J, with 12 bases between. In nucleotides, the CDR3 is TGTGCCAGCAGCTTGACCGGGGAAGGGTACGAGCAGTACTTC. It is translated as CASSLTGEGYEQYF.

The V gene is TRBV15, the J gene TRBJ2-7, with 9 bases fitting TRBD1. Germline V gives CDR1 LNHNV, CDR2 YYDKDF (reference sequence). The CDR3 is 15 residues long. The V and J ends lost 4 bases and 6 bases, in that order; junction bases with no gene match: 10. The DNA for the CDR3 is TGTGCCACCAGCAAACGAAGCATGACAGGGGGCGAGCAGTACTTC. This sequence encodes CATSKRSMTGGEQYF. The entire variable domain, with the rest obtained from reference TRBV15 and TRBJ2-7, is as follows: DAMVIQNPRYQVTQFGKPVTLSCSQTLNHNVMYWYQQKSSQAPKLLFHYYDKDFNNEADTPDNFQSRRPNTSFCFLDIRSPGLGDTAMYLCATSKRSMTGGEQYFGPGTRLTVT.

V gene TRBV30 combines with J gene TRBJ2-1; a weak D match, TRBD2 (5 bases). The CDR3 consists of 13 residues. In germline, CDR1 is GTSNPN, CDR2 SVGIG (reference sequence). Trimming shortened V by 8 bases and J by 8 bases, and 19 bases separated the two germline ends. The CDR3 protein is CAAVRSPGDEQFF. CDR3 coding DNA: TGTGCCGCCGTCCGGTCCCCCGGGGATGAGCAGTTCTTC.

This rearrangement joins TRBV29-1 to TRBJ2-7; D is tentatively TRBD1 or TRBD2 (5 bases each). CDR1 SQVTM and CDR2 ANQGSEA come from the germline V gene. The CDR3 contains 13 residues. V lost 0 bases and J lost 2, with 8 bases in between. CDR3 DNA: TGCAGCGTTGAAGAGAGAGGGGCCTACGAGCAGTACTTC. Translation: CSVEERGAYEQYF.

This chain joins TRBV4-2 and TRBJ2-5; D perhaps matches TRBD2 (5 bases). The CDR3 totals 18 residues. Germline V gives CDR1 LGHNA, CDR2 YNFKEQ. V lost 4 bases and J lost 5, with 26 bases in between. Here the CDR3 DNA reads TGTGCCAGCAGCCCCGGTGGATTTCTAGCCTCCTGGACGGAGACCCAGTACTTC. This codes for CASSPGGFLASWTETQYF.

The chain combines TRBV4-1 with TRBJ2-7; D ambiguous. This CDR3 has 15 amino acids. Between the trimmed V and J ends, which lost 1 base and 0 bases, there was a span of 10 bases. Germline CDR1 MGHRA, CDR2 YSYEKL. This CDR3 reads CASSQAAVVSYEQYF. The CDR3 bases are TGCGCCAGCAGCCAAGCCGCGGTGGTCTCCTACGAGCAGTACTTC.

This rearrangement joins TRBV7-2 to TRBJ2-3; D unclear. The CDR3 extends over 16 amino acids. Trimming took off 5 bases at V and 4 bases at J, with 19 bases between the two ends. Germline CDR1 reads SGHTA; CDR2 reads FQGNSA. In DNA form, the CDR3 reads TGTGCCAGCAGCCGTCCAGAGACCCCCTGGGCAGATACGCAGTATTTT. Its protein is CASSRPETPWADTQYF.

As concerns this clone: The junction differs from germline at one of its ends, possibly a read error. The chain joins TRBV27 to TRBJ2-7; 8 bases align to TRBD1. Germline-derived CDR1 and CDR2 are MNHEY and SMNVEV (reference sequence). The CDR3 extends over 13 amino acids. The CDR3 sequence is CASSLGQGPPWDF. CDR3 coding DNA: TGTGCCAGCAGTTTAGGACAGGGACCGCCGTGGGACTTC.

The CDR3 DNA is TGTGCCAGCAGCTTCGACAGGCCGAACACTGAAGCTTTCTTT. The encoded protein is CASSFDRPNTEAFF. The chain is built from TRBV13 and TRBJ1-1, with D maybe TRBD1 (6 bases). CDR3 length equals 14 residues. Looked up from germline, CDR1 is PRHDT and CDR2 is FYEKMQ (reference sequence). Trimming removed 3 bases at V and 1 base at J, with 9 bases between. Supplemented by reference TRBV13 and TRBJ1-1, the full variable domain reads AAGVIQSPRHLIKEKRETATLKCYPIPRHDTVYWYQQGPGQDPQFLISFYEKMQSDKGSIPDRFSAQQFSDYHSELNMSSLELGDSALYFCASSFDRPNTEAFFGQGTRLTVV.

The gene calls are TRBV7-2 and TRBJ2-3; possibly TRBD1 for D (7 bases). The germline V and J ends were trimmed by 5 bases and 10 bases, with 13 bases remaining between them. The V gene's germline CDR1 is SGHTA and CDR2 FQGNSA. The CDR3 has 12 residues. CDR3 in DNA: TGTGCCAGCAGCCCCCAGGGGGAGGCGCAGTATTTT. This sequence encodes CASSPQGEAQYF.

V usage is TRBV4-1 and J usage is TRBJ2-5, with unresolved D. Trimming removed 8 bases from V and 2 bases from J, with 12 bases in between. The CDR3 extends over 13 amino acids. From germline, CDR1 is MGHRA and CDR2 YSYEKL. The CDR3 loop reads CASPPGYQETQYF. The CDR3 DNA is TGCGCCAGCCCCCCCGGGTATCAAGAGACCCAGTACTTC.

The rearrangement uses TRBV7-9 and TRBJ1-2; 7 bases match TRBD1. The CDR3 runs 15 residues. The V and J ends lost 4 bases and 4 bases, in that order; junction bases with no gene match: 9. The germline V gene encodes CDR1 SEHNR and CDR2 FQNEAQ (reference sequence). The CDR3 nucleotides read TGTGCCAGCAGCTCGGGACAGCTTGGGTTCTATGGCTACACCTTC. It encodes CASSSGQLGFYGYTF.

The rearrangement joins TRBV5-4 to TRBJ2-2; D gene unclear. V was trimmed by 1 base and J by 7 bases, leaving 14 bases between them. The CDR3 spans 15 residues. CDR1 is SGHNT, CDR2 YYREEE, per germline (reference sequence). The CDR3 protein is CASSLPFRENGELFF. In DNA form, the CDR3 reads TGTGCCAGCAGCTTGCCGTTTCGTGAGAACGGGGAGCTGTTTTTT. The whole variable domain, filled in from reference TRBV5-4 and TRBJ2-2, reads ETGVTQSPTHLIKTRGQQVTLRCSSQSGHNTVSWYQQALGQGPQFIFQYYREEENGRGNFPPRFSGLQFPNYSSELNVNALELDDSALYLCASSLPFRENGELFFGEGSRLTVL.

The J gene is TRBJ2-7, the V gene TRBV27; D is possibly TRBD2 (6 bases). This CDR3 comprises 14 residues. Germline CDR1 MNHEY, CDR2 SMNVEV (reference sequence). The V gene lost 2 bases and the J gene lost 3 bases, with 11 bases spanning the gap. As DNA, the CDR3 is TGTGCCAGCAGTTTAAGAGGACTACACTACGAGCAGTACTTC. Its translation is CASSLRGLHYEQYF.

V usage is TRBV4-1 and J usage is TRBJ2-7, with a weak D call TRBD2 (7 bases). The CDR3 length is 15 residues. V shed 0 bases and J shed 4 bases, with 13 bases lying between them. Germline CDR1 and CDR2: MGHRA and YSYEKL. The DNA for the CDR3 is TGCGCCAGCAGCCAAGAGCCGGGGGGCGAATACGAGCAGTACTTC. Amino acid sequence: CASSQEPGGEYEQYF.

The genes are TRBV7-8 and TRBJ1-1, with D perhaps TRBD1 (5 bases). The CDR3 extends over 11 amino acids. Germline CDR1 SGHVS, CDR2 FQNEAQ. The CDR3 region is CACGANTEAFF. The CDR3 DNA is TGTGCTTGCGGGGCTAACACTGAAGCTTTCTTT.

V usage is TRBV5-6 and J usage is TRBJ1-2; D might be TRBD1 (6 bases). V dropped 4 bases and J dropped 2 bases, with 12 bases sitting between them. The CDR3 has 14 amino acids. Germline V gives CDR1 SGHDT, CDR2 YYEEEE. The CDR3 protein is CASSPQGINYGYTF. The CDR3 bases are TGTGCCAGCAGCCCCCAGGGGATAAACTATGGCTACACCTTC.

The CDR3 coding sequence is TGTGCCAGCAGGCCGGGACCCGCAGATACGCAGTATTTT. It specifies CASRPGPADTQYF. This chain uses TRBV2 with TRBJ2-3; D is tentatively TRBD1 or TRBD2 (5 bases each). This CDR3 has 13 residues. V lost 6 bases, J lost 4 bases, and 11 bases lay in between. The germline CDR1 and CDR2 sequences are SNHLY and FYNNEI.

Here the CDR3 reads CASSSRASQETQYF. The CDR3, as DNA: TGTGCCAGCAGCTCCAGGGCTTCTCAAGAGACCCAGTACTTC. The V gene is TRBV7-2, the J gene TRBJ2-5; the D gene is possibly TRBD1 (5 bases). Germline loops: CDR1 SGHTA, CDR2 FQGNSA. Trimming took off 4 bases at V and 2 bases at J, with 11 bases between the two ends. This CDR3 contains 14 residues.

Here the CDR3 DNA reads TGTGCCAGCAGCTCCCCGCTCGGGACAGAGAGCTCCTACAATGAGCAGTTCTTC. Its protein is CASSSPLGTESSYNEQFF. The chain combines TRBV11-2 with TRBJ2-1; 7 nucleotides agree with TRBD1. CDR3 length: 18 amino acids. The trim removed 4 bases at V and 0 bases at J, leaving 12 bases unmatched. Germline V gene data show CDR1 as SGHAT and CDR2 as FQNNGV.

The genes are TRBV13 and TRBJ2-2; the D gene could be TRBD1 or TRBD2 (6 bases each). V lost 1 base, J lost 4 bases, and 10 bases lay in between. The CDR3 spans 15 residues. Germline-derived CDR1 and CDR2 are PRHDT and FYEKMQ (reference sequence). The CDR3 protein is CASSLAGAATGELFF. DNA of the CDR3: TGTGCCAGCAGCTTAGCGGGGGCTGCCACCGGGGAGCTGTTTTTT.

This clone was found a few times. The chain employs TRBV4-1 and TRBJ2-7, with D uncertain. Germline assignment: CDR1 MGHRA and CDR2 YSYEKL. CDR3 length equals 11 residues. V gave up 5 bases and J gave up 6 bases, with 8 bases separating them. CDR3 bases: TGCGCCAGCAGCGAAGGCTCCGAGCAGTACTTC. This sequence encodes CASSEGSEQYF.